This T cell receptor (beta chain) emerged from a study of OX40 agonist ivuxolimab in advanced cancers. At the level of the study: Dose-escalation patients were diagnosed with hepatocellular carcinoma, melanoma, renal cell cancer or head and neck cancer. The dose-escalation cohort was approximately 84% male, with a mean age of around 54 years, ranging about 23 to 80.

Here immunoSEQ multiplex PCR was the method, and the copy in TCRdb shows in-frame clones only, minus some. The table records around 64,000 clones, nearly 90% of them present only once. From germline, CDR1 is MNHEY and CDR2 SVGAGI. This CDR3 is 14 amino acids long. The germline V and J ends were trimmed by 7 bases and 1 base, with 13 bases remaining between them. The origin of this receptor is an adult with an advanced solid tumor such as melanoma, head and neck, liver or kidney cancer. Source: CD4+ or CD8+ T cells sorted from blood, taken in a trial of the OX40 agonist ivuxolimab. The V call is TRBV6-5, the J call TRBJ1-1; a weak D match, TRBD1 (6 bases). The CDR3 loop is CASIPGGRNTEAFF. Written as DNA, the CDR3 is TGTGCCAGCATCCCGGGGGGGCGGAACACTGAAGCTTTCTTT.